This TCR beta chain was captured by sequencing in a study of CD8+ T cells in alopecia areata. RNA extraction and reverse transcription yielded cDNA as sequencing template. Using immunoSEQ multiplex PCR, the repertoire was profiled, and TCRdb retains in-frame clones only, with some absent. The table lists fewer than 250,000 clones, around two fifths of them singletons, with almost 0.5% in the top ten. CDR3 length: 13 amino acids. Germline assignment: CDR1 SQVTM and CDR2 ANQGSEA. V lost 4 bases, J lost 0 bases, and 7 bases lay in between. The sample's treatment: oral pan-JAK inhibitor, 5-10 mg twice daily. Collection of lesional scalp punch biopsies and peripheral blood was performed in alopecia areata patients.

V usage is TRBV29-1 and J usage is TRBJ1-5; D uncertain. Sample: CD4+ T cells sorted from blood, taken at approximately week 34, from a patient treated with tofacitinib. The clonotype was recovered from a human donor with alopecia areata. The chain's CDR3 is CSVGRYSNQPQHF. CDR3 DNA: TGCAGCGTTGGACGCTATAGCAATCAGCCCCAGCATTTT.